This T cell receptor beta chain was captured in a study of blood T cell repertoires in COVID-19. Measured with immunoSEQ multiplex PCR; TCRdb has only the in-frame clones, and not every one. The sample holds tens of thousands of clones, about 85% seen once. The source material was peripheral blood. This receptor was taken from a human donor in a cohort sampled during active COVID-19.

The CDR3 here is CASTDTSSYNEQFF. The CDR3 DNA reads as TGTGCCAGCACTGACACGAGCTCCTACAATGAGCAGTTCTTC. The rearrangement links TRBV11-2 to TRBJ2-1; D gene uncertain. The germline V gene has CDR1 SGHAT and CDR2 FQNNGV. The V and J ends lost 7 bases and 0 bases respectively, with 10 bases between them. The CDR3 loop spans 14 amino acids.